Listed below are T cell receptor beta chains from one sample, sequenced in a study of blood T cell dynamics during melanoma immunotherapy. Sequenced by immunoSEQ multiplex PCR; TCRdb stores in-frame clones only, minus some. The data contain roughly 5,900 clones, about four fifths of them seen just once; the ten biggest clones take up 10%. The sequenced sample was blood, obtained from a patient treated with checkpoint blockade. These receptors originate from a human donor with melanoma. The CDR3 runs from the conserved cysteine through the conserved F or W. Fields, in order: V gene, D gene, clone size, J gene, CDR3 protein, CDR3 DNA. A D gene is named only where the DNA matches it firmly. The size field is filled for only some rows; it gives once, few, many or a size class.

TRBV28	TRBD1	NA	TRBJ2-7	CASSSTGGMTGEQYF	TGTGCCAGCAGTTCTACAGGGGGGATGACCGGCGAGCAGTACTTC
TRBV10-2	NA	NA	TRBJ1-6	CASSDGSPLHF	TGCGCCAGCAGTGATGGTTCACCCCTCCACTTT
TRBV5-4	NA	NA	TRBJ1-2	CASSFRWAYGYTF	TGTGCCAGCAGCTTCCGCTGGGCCTATGGCTACACCTTC
TRBV5-1	TRBD1	NA	TRBJ1-1	CASSPRQGSMNTEAFF	TGCGCCAGCAGCCCGAGACAGGGCTCCATGAACACTGAAGCTTTCTTT
TRBV19	NA	NA	TRBJ2-7	CASSITTGGGEQYF	TGTGCCAGTAGTATTACTACAGGGGGAGGGGAGCAGTACTTC
TRBV19	TRBD1	NA	TRBJ2-7	CASSRDSFNEQYF	TGTGCCAGTAGTAGGGACAGTTTCAACGAGCAGTACTTC
TRBV29-1	TRBD2	NA	TRBJ2-7	CSVDSLAGGIEQYF	TGCAGCGTTGATTCGCTAGCCGGGGGGATCGAGCAGTACTTC
TRBV30	NA	NA	TRBJ1-3	CAWAADSTSGNTIYF	TGTGCCTGGGCCGCGGACAGTACCTCTGGAAACACCATATATTTT
TRBV5-6	TRBD1	NA	TRBJ1-2	CASSSKDRAANYGYTF	TGTGCCAGCAGCTCGAAGGACAGGGCAGCTAACTATGGCTACACCTTC
TRBV7-8	NA	NA	TRBJ1-1	CASSLIDDQNTEAFF	TGTGCCAGCAGCTTAATAGACGACCAGAACACTGAAGCTTTCTTT
TRBV18	NA	NA	TRBJ2-7	CASSSGMAYEQYF	TGTGCCAGCTCGTCAGGGATGGCCTACGAGCAGTACTTC
TRBV29-1	NA	NA	TRBJ2-7	CSVSRDSSYEQYF	TGCAGCGTTTCGAGGGATTCCTCCTACGAGCAGTACTTC
TRBV11-2	TRBD2	NA	TRBJ2-7	CASSLSGGSSYEQYF	TGTGCCAGCAGCTTGTCGGGGGGGAGCTCCTACGAGCAGTACTTC
TRBV29-1	TRBD2	few	TRBJ2-7	CSVEGRGVHEQYF	TGCAGCGTTGAAGGCCGGGGGGTCCACGAGCAGTACTTC
TRBV19	NA	once	TRBJ2-7	CASSRTTTYEQYF	TGTGCCAGTAGCCGGACAACAACCTACGAGCAGTACTTC
TRBV4-1	NA	NA	TRBJ2-4	CASSQELGPAIQYF	TGCGCCAGCAGCCAAGAGTTAGGCCCGGCCATTCAGTACTTC
TRBV2	TRBD1	NA	TRBJ1-5	CASSDRRGGAGQPQHF	TGTGCCAGCAGTGATCGGCGAGGGGGCGCCGGGCAGCCCCAGCATTTT
TRBV7-2	NA	NA	TRBJ2-7	CASSSQGAEQYF	TGTGCCAGCAGCTCACAGGGAGCCGAGCAGTACTTC
TRBV27	TRBD1	NA	TRBJ1-1	CASTSRPPVQGAKGTEAFF	TGTGCCAGCACCTCCCGTCCACCTGTACAGGGGGCTAAGGGCACTGAAGCTTTCTTT
TRBV7-8	NA	NA	TRBJ1-1	CASSIGTVNTEAFF	TGTGCCAGCAGCATAGGGACGGTGAACACTGAAGCTTTCTTT
TRBV6-1	TRBD1	NA	TRBJ1-2	CASRLDRVLVWYTF	TGTGCCAGCAGATTAGACAGGGTATTGGTCTGGTACACCTTC
TRBV6-5	NA	NA	TRBJ1-4	CASSPDGAWKLFF	TGTGCCAGCAGTCCCGATGGGGCGTGGAAACTGTTTTTT
TRBV9	NA	NA	TRBJ2-2	CASTVGQGTGELFF	TGTGCCAGCACCGTGGGACAAGGGACCGGGGAGCTGTTTTTT
TRBV29-1	TRBD1	few	TRBJ2-7	CSVWTGLHEQYF	TGCAGCGTTTGGACAGGGCTCCACGAGCAGTACTTC
TRBV19	TRBD1	NA	TRBJ2-7	CASSPRGTPGEQYF	TGTGCCAGTAGTCCCAGGGGGACCCCCGGCGAGCAGTACTTC
TRBV10-3	NA	NA	TRBJ1-1	CAIRWNTEAFF	TGTGCCATCAGGTGGAACACTGAAGCTTTCTTT
TRBV6-5	TRBD1	NA	TRBJ2-7	CASHTRGQVYF	TGTGCCAGTCATACCCGGGGACAGGTGTACTTC
TRBV6-4	TRBD2	NA	TRBJ2-7	CASSVEAGGPDEQYF	TGTGCCAGCAGTGTGGAGGCGGGAGGGCCCGACGAGCAGTACTTC
TRBV5-4	NA	NA	TRBJ2-7	CASSSTFSVQYF	TGTGCCAGCAGCTCGACTTTCTCGGTGCAGTACTTC
TRBV30	NA	NA	TRBJ1-6	CAWSFGAILRGNTNSPLHF	TGTGCCTGGAGTTTTGGGGCGATCCTCCGCGGTAACACTAATTCACCCCTCCACTTT
TRBV19	NA	NA	TRBJ1-4	CASTPRDGRNEKLFF	TGTGCCAGTACCCCGAGGGACGGACGTAATGAAAAACTGTTTTTT
TRBV2	TRBD1	NA	TRBJ2-7	CASRDSNSYEQYF	TGTGCCAGCCGGGACAGTAACTCCTACGAGCAGTACTTC
TRBV6-1	TRBD2	NA	TRBJ2-7	CASSRDLAGGGEQYF	TGTGCCAGCAGTCGCGATCTAGCGGGAGGGGGCGAGCAGTACTTC
TRBV5-1	TRBD1	NA	TRBJ1-2	CASSPGQGYAGYTF	TGCGCCAGCAGCCCCGGACAGGGGTATGCTGGCTACACCTTC
TRBV7-9	TRBD1	NA	TRBJ1-2	CASSRTGQGFGGYTF	TGTGCCAGCAGCCGAACCGGACAGGGTTTTGGTGGCTACACCTTC
TRBV6-6	TRBD1	NA	TRBJ1-3	CASRLPWTGGQNTIYF	TGTGCCAGCAGACTTCCGTGGACAGGGGGCCAGAACACCATATATTTT
TRBV28	NA	NA	TRBJ1-2	CASSTTNYGYTF	TGTGCCAGCAGTACCACGAACTATGGCTACACCTTC
TRBV6-6	TRBD1	NA	TRBJ2-7	CASSRQGPLIGEQYF	TGTGCCAGCAGCCGACAGGGACCCCTTATAGGCGAGCAGTACTTC
TRBV7-6	NA	NA	TRBJ2-2	CASSSGQMKTGELFF	TGTGCCAGCAGCTCCGGACAGATGAAAACCGGGGAGCTGTTTTTT
TRBV18	NA	few	TRBJ2-7	CASSPPSRDYEQYF	TGTGCCAGCTCACCACCAAGCAGGGACTACGAGCAGTACTTC
TRBV18	NA	few	TRBJ1-3	CASSQGGGNTIYF	TGTGCCAGCTCACAAGGTGGTGGAAACACCATATATTTT
TRBV6-5	NA	NA	TRBJ1-2	CASSYPGSYGYTF	TGTGCCAGCAGTTACCCGGGCAGCTATGGCTACACCTTC
TRBV5-6	TRBD1	NA	TRBJ1-4	CASSLRDRGQEKLFF	TGTGCCAGCAGCTTGAGGGACAGGGGCCAGGAAAAACTGTTTTTT
TRBV6-5	NA	NA	TRBJ2-7	CASSLQGTGEQYF	TGTGCCAGCAGTCTACAGGGTACGGGCGAGCAGTACTTC
TRBV6-6	NA	NA	TRBJ1-5	CASRGEGRGVNQPQHF	TGTGCCAGCAGAGGAGAGGGGAGGGGGGTCAATCAGCCCCAGCATTTT
TRBV7-2	NA	few	TRBJ2-7	CASSLGQGLEQYF	TGTGCCAGCAGCTTAGGGCAGGGCCTCGAGCAGTACTTC